These T cell receptor beta chains were read from a single sample in a study of blood T cell repertoires in COVID-19. The table came from immunoSEQ multiplex PCR; TCRdb's copy has only in-frame clones and leaves some out. The data hold some 250,000 clones, with 82% observed a single time. The sample comprised peripheral blood. All receptors come from a woman in her late teens or twenties with acute or convalescent COVID-19. CDR3s include the opening cysteine and the closing phenylalanine or tryptophan. D genes are given only for firm matches. Expanded clones get a size class; other rows say once, few or many, or leave the size out.

>-|-|TRBJ2-5|TRBV5-1
CASSLDGSGVETQYF
TGCGCCAGCAGCTTGGACGGGAGCGGCGTCGAGACCCAGTACTTC
>-|TRBD2|TRBJ2-2|TRBV19
CASRRVAGGGELFF
TGTGCCAGTAGGCGAGTAGCGGGAGGCGGGGAGCTGTTTTTT
>-|TRBD2|TRBJ2-7|TRBV29-1
CSVSGLAETPYEQYF
TGCAGCGTCTCCGGACTAGCGGAGACCCCCTACGAGCAGTACTTC
>few|-|TRBJ2-2|TRBV2
CASTLEQQTGELFF
TGTGCCAGCACGCTCGAACAGCAAACCGGGGAGCTGTTTTTT
>-|TRBD1|TRBJ1-1|TRBV27
CASSYRGAGLGAFF
TGTGCCAGCAGTTACAGGGGGGCGGGCTTGGGGGCTTTCTTT
>-|TRBD1|TRBJ2-3|TRBV5-1
CASSSTGGFPPTDTQYF
TGCGCCAGCAGCTCTACAGGGGGCTTCCCCCCCACAGATACGCAGTATTTT
>-|-|TRBJ1-5|TRBV28
CASISEGVRNQPQHF
TGTGCCAGCATCAGCGAGGGGGTAAGGAATCAGCCCCAGCATTTT
>-|TRBD1|TRBJ2-5|TRBV7-9
CASSLRTGGFETQYF
TGTGCCAGCAGCTTAAGGACAGGGGGCTTCGAGACCCAGTACTTC
>-|-|TRBJ2-1|TRBV7-2
CASSLRGRYSYNEQFF
TGTGCCAGCAGCTTAAGGGGTCGATATTCCTACAATGAGCAGTTCTTC
>-|-|TRBJ2-2|TRBV5-1
CASSLAEEAGELFF
TGCGCCAGCAGCTTGGCGGAGGAGGCCGGGGAGCTGTTTTTT
>once|-|TRBJ1-2|TRBV20-1
CSASPPEGAYGYTF
TGCAGTGCTAGTCCCCCCGAGGGCGCCTATGGCTACACCTTC
>once|-|TRBJ2-3|TRBV19
CASSNHRAGDTQYF
TGTGCCAGTAGTAACCACAGGGCGGGCGATACGCAGTATTTT
>-|-|TRBJ1-1|TRBV12-3/TRBV12-4
CASSPQTGTEAFF
TGTGCCAGCAGCCCCCAAACGGGAACTGAAGCTTTCTTT
>-|-|TRBJ2-5|TRBV6-6
CASCPGTEETQYF
TGTGCCAGCTGCCCCGGGACTGAAGAGACCCAGTACTTC
>-|TRBD1|TRBJ1-6|TRBV28
CASSQDRGYNSPLHF
TGTGCCAGCAGTCAAGACAGGGGATATAATTCACCCCTCCACTTT
>-|-|TRBJ2-4|TRBV7-8
CASSLETGIAKNIQYF
TGTGCCAGCAGCTTAGAGACCGGGATTGCCAAAAACATTCAGTACTTC
>many|-|TRBJ1-2|TRBV30
CAWGDFYGYTF
TGTGCCTGGGGTGACTTCTATGGCTACACCTTC
>-|-|TRBJ1-2|TRBV28
CASTMGREFNYGYTF
TGTGCCAGCACCATGGGGAGGGAATTTAACTATGGCTACACCTTC
>-|-|TRBJ2-7|TRBV6-5
CASSYGASYEQYF
TGTGCCAGCAGTTACGGGGCCTCCTACGAGCAGTACTTC
>-|-|TRBJ2-5|TRBV27
CASSLEGRETQYF
TGTGCCAGCAGTTTAGAGGGTCGGGAGACCCAGTACTTC
>-|TRBD1|TRBJ2-5|TRBV9
CASSVSLGQQETQYF
TGTGCCAGCAGCGTAAGTTTGGGACAGCAAGAGACCCAGTACTTC
>many|-|TRBJ2-7|TRBV2
CASSEQSGSGSYEQYF
TGTGCCAGCAGTGAACAGAGTGGGAGTGGCTCCTACGAGCAGTACTTC
>-|TRBD2|TRBJ2-3|TRBV11-2
CASSLEYLAGGPADTQYF
TGTGCCAGCAGCTTAGAGTACCTAGCGGGAGGGCCCGCAGATACGCAGTATTTT
>-|-|TRBJ1-2|TRBV27
CASSSSTNYGYTF
TGTGCCAGCAGTTCGAGTACTAACTATGGCTACACCTTC
>-|-|TRBJ2-3|TRBV9
CASSGPSFTDTQYF
TGTGCCAGCAGCGGCCCTAGCTTCACAGATACGCAGTATTTT
>-|TRBD1|TRBJ1-5|TRBV2
CASSEEGQGYQPQHF
TGTGCCAGCAGTGAAGAGGGACAGGGGTATCAGCCCCAGCATTTT
>-|TRBD2|TRBJ2-7|TRBV3-1/TRBV3-2
CASSQSAGDDEQYF
TGTGCCAGCAGCCAATCAGCGGGAGACGACGAGCAGTACTTC
>-|TRBD2|TRBJ2-2|TRBV5-6
CASSGGTSLHGELFF
TGTGCCAGCAGCGGGGGGACTAGCCTTCACGGGGAGCTGTTTTTT
>-|TRBD2|TRBJ2-3|TRBV28
CASTSRTSGTDTQYF
TGTGCCAGCACCTCACGGACTAGCGGCACAGATACGCAGTATTTT
>few|-|TRBJ1-2|TRBV9
CASSQGPGNYGYTF
TGTGCCAGCAGTCAGGGGCCGGGTAACTATGGCTACACCTTC
>-|-|TRBJ1-1|TRBV18
CASSPGLMQGGTEAFF
TGTGCCAGCTCACCGGGCCTTATGCAGGGTGGAACTGAAGCTTTCTTT
>-|-|TRBJ2-2|TRBV1
CTSSQSGDGLAGRELFF
TGCACCAGCAGCCAAAGTGGAGATGGACTAGCGGGCCGGGAGCTGTTTTTT
>-|TRBD1|TRBJ2-7|TRBV18
CASSPGTGSHEQYF
TGTGCCAGCTCACCCGGGACAGGGTCCCACGAGCAGTACTTC
>-|-|TRBJ1-5|TRBV30
CAWSLGRGGDQPQHF
TGTGCCTGGAGTCTGGGCAGGGGCGGCGATCAGCCCCAGCATTTT
>once|TRBD1|TRBJ1-1|TRBV10-1
CASSGPGQIEAFF
TGCGCCAGCAGTGGCCCGGGACAGATAGAAGCTTTCTTT
>-|TRBD1|TRBJ1-2|TRBV19
CASSIGDSEFYGYTF
TGTGCCAGTAGTATAGGGGACAGTGAATTCTATGGCTACACCTTC
>-|-|TRBJ1-1|TRBV28
CASSSSIAFF
TGTGCCAGCAGCTCTAGTATAGCTTTCTTT
>-|TRBD1|TRBJ2-3|TRBV19
CASEGTGGNTQYF
TGTGCCTCCGAGGGGACAGGGGGGAATACGCAGTATTTT
>few|TRBD2|TRBJ2-1|TRBV7-9
CASSFRREVDEQFF
TGTGCCAGCAGCTTCCGGCGGGAGGTTGATGAGCAGTTCTTC
>-|TRBD1|TRBJ2-7|TRBV6-5
CASSGTASYEQYF
TGTGCCAGCAGCGGGACAGCTTCCTACGAGCAGTACTTC
>few|-|TRBJ2-7|TRBV28
CVSTGNGYEQYF
TGTGTCTCTACGGGGAACGGCTACGAGCAGTACTTC
>-|-|TRBJ2-4|TRBV7-9
CASSLAGGVGTKNIQYF
TGTGCCAGCAGCTTAGCAGGAGGGGTGGGTACCAAAAACATTCAGTACTTC
>-|-|TRBJ2-3|TRBV27
CASSQRLETDTQYF
TGTGCCAGCAGCCAACGTCTGGAGACAGATACGCAGTATTTT
>-|TRBD1|TRBJ2-1|TRBV12-5
CASGFTARQGNEQFF
TGTGCTAGTGGTTTCACCGCGCGACAGGGGAATGAGCAGTTCTTC
>-|TRBD1|TRBJ2-5|TRBV3-1/TRBV3-2
CASSQAGGETQYF
TGTGCCAGCAGCCAAGCAGGGGGCGAGACCCAGTACTTC
>-|-|TRBJ2-5|TRBV5-1
CASRISGQETQYF
TGCGCCAGCCGTATTAGCGGACAAGAGACCCAGTACTTC
>few|-|TRBJ2-6|TRBV4-2
CASSPHPIEGGARAGANVLTF
TGTGCCAGCAGCCCACATCCTATCGAGGGGGGGGCCAGGGCCGGGGCCAACGTCCTGACTTTC
>-|TRBD2|TRBJ2-3|TRBV4-2
CASSQDTLAGADTQYF
TGTGCCAGCAGCCAAGATACCCTAGCGGGAGCAGATACGCAGTATTTT
>-|-|TRBJ1-2|TRBV14
CASSQVQDPNYGYTF
TGTGCCAGCAGCCAAGTACAGGACCCTAACTATGGCTACACCTTC
>-|TRBD1|TRBJ2-7|TRBV10-3
CAINHGTGGYEQYF
TGTGCCATCAACCACGGGACAGGGGGCTACGAGCAGTACTTC
>-|-|TRBJ1-2|TRBV4-3
CASSQDLGAGLVLGYTF
TGCGCCAGCAGCCAAGATCTTGGAGCGGGCCTGGTCTTAGGCTACACCTTC
>-|-|TRBJ2-7|TRBV29-1
CSVEDTSGGLGYEQYF
TGCAGCGTTGAAGATACTTCAGGAGGGCTAGGGTACGAGCAGTACTTC
>-|TRBD1|TRBJ2-5|TRBV5-1
CASRSPLTGGGETQYF
TGCGCCAGCAGAAGCCCCTTGACAGGGGGTGGGGAGACCCAGTACTTC
>-|-|TRBJ1-5|TRBV29-1
CSVAGEYSNQPQHF
TGCAGCGTTGCGGGTGAATATAGCAATCAGCCCCAGCATTTT
>-|TRBD2|TRBJ2-7|TRBV6-6
CASSNLSGRASYEQYF
TGTGCCAGCAGTAATCTTAGCGGGAGGGCCTCCTACGAGCAGTACTTC
>-|TRBD2|TRBJ2-1|TRBV24-1
CATSDYVAGEYNEQFF
TGTGCCACCAGTGATTATGTAGCGGGAGAATACAATGAGCAGTTCTTC
>few|-|TRBJ1-2|TRBV14
CASSPAGAGGYTF
TGTGCCAGCAGCCCCGCAGGGGCGGGCGGCTACACCTTC
>-|-|TRBJ2-7|TRBV2
CASSGGSYEQYF
TGTGCCAGCAGTGGCGGATCCTACGAGCAGTACTTC
>-|-|TRBJ2-7|TRBV28
CASRRDGTYEQYF
TGTGCCAGCAGGCGGGACGGTACCTACGAGCAGTACTTC
>-|-|TRBJ1-4|TRBV21-1
CASSNATPATNEKLFF
TGTGCCAGCAGCAATGCGACACCTGCAACTAATGAAAAACTGTTTTTT